What follows describes a single TCR beta chain. Its antigen remains unidentified. This CDR3 comprises 14 residues. V lost 0 bases to trimming and J lost 4 bases; unmatched junction nucleotides: 3. Germline CDR1 and CDR2: SGHRS and YFSETQ. Assay: immunoSEQ multiplex PCR; the TCRdb copy retains only in-frame clones and omits some. The repertoire holds 23,000 or so clones, with roughly 70% as singletons. The data derive from a study of vaccination effects on CD4 cells after COVID-19. Whole-study findings and limits: Healthy vaccinees showed cross-reactivity with common cold coronaviruses in only 1 of 255 vaccine-induced clones.

Before any sequencing was done, the ViraFEST assay used viral peptide pools to expand antigen-specific CD4+ T cells. CD4+ T cells were isolated after roughly nine days of culture. Negative nucleocapsid antibody tests before and after vaccination confirmed no previous SARS-CoV-2 infection. The culture medium for a few million PBMC per well included about 9.2 IU/ml IL-2 and around 10 ug/ml peptides. IL-2 medium was substituted for half the medium on days 3 and 7. The source of this sequence is a human donor who received a COVID-19 vaccine. The gene calls are TRBV5-1 and TRBJ1-1; 7 positions match TRBD1. Sequencing used CD4+ T cells from PBMCs cultured with SARS-CoV-2 spike peptides, obtained before COVID-19 vaccination. The chain's CDR3 is CASSLEAGGTEAFF. As DNA, the CDR3 is TGCGCCAGCAGCTTGGAGGCAGGGGGCACTGAAGCTTTCTTT.